The clone carrying this TCR beta chain was counted between two and nine times. Its cognate antigen is unknown. In germline, CDR1 is SGHTA, CDR2 FQGNSA. V gave up 5 bases and J gave up 7 bases; unmatched junction bases: 7. The CDR3 extends over 13 amino acids. This entry comes from a study of T cells in Graves' hyperthyroidism and ophthalmopathy. On the study more broadly: Staff took peripheral blood when the initial diagnosis was made, before any treatment began. General study points: Most thyroid clonotypes expanded above 0.001 were also detected in blood.

Researchers amplified the TCR beta CDR3 regions from RNA transcripts. In the first-round RT-PCR of the TCR CDR3, the HTBI primer set was used. Using its own MiXCR run on the multiplex PCR reads, TCRdb lists one record per CDR3 protein. The sample yields some 500,000 distinct CDR3 sequences, about 16% seen once. Exclusion of a patient resulted from uncontrolled infection, other autoimmune disease, pregnancy or lactation. The chain has TRBV7-2 and TRBJ2-7, with 8 nucleotides matching TRBD1. The origin of this receptor is a woman aged 25 to 39 with Graves' ophthalmopathy. Sequencing used blood. CDR3 protein: CASSLDRALEQYF. CDR3 sequence (DNA): TGTGCCAGCAGCCTGGACAGGGCCCTAGAGCAGTACTTC.